These 3 T cell receptor beta chains came from one sample sequenced in a study of shared T cell receptors in the human thymus. The repertoire was sequenced with immunoSEQ multiplex PCR; TCRdb's copy has only in-frame clones and lacks some. This repertoire shows about 710,000 clones, around 87% found once; its top ten account for over 0.008%. These data are also associated with another study on human thymus T cells.

Sequencing used thymocytes. The receptor set was obtained from a boy under two years old with a congenital heart defect.

This CDR3 is CASSPGTGGPYNSPLHF. CDR3 in DNA: TGTGCCAGCTCACCCGGGACAGGGGGCCCCTATAATTCACCCCTCCACTTT. This chain links TRBV18 with TRBJ1-6; 12 nucleotides line up with TRBD1. This CDR3 contains 17 residues. Trimming cost V 3 bases and J 2 bases; bases outside gene matches: 2. From germline, CDR1 is KGHSH and CDR2 LQKENI.

The rearrangement links TRBV7-8 to TRBJ1-5; 9 bases are shared with TRBD1. The germline gives CDR1 SGHVS, CDR2 FQNEAQ. The V segment lost 3 bases and the J segment 0 bases; nucleotides outside the gene matches: 18. This CDR3 is built from 21 residues. This chain's CDR3 is CASSFPPLLTGGKNSNQPQHF. CDR3 DNA sequence: TGTGCCAGCAGCTTTCCCCCCCTTTTGACAGGGGGAAAAAATAGCAATCAGCCCCAGCATTTT.

The chain joins TRBV6-1 to TRBJ2-2; TRBD1 matches at 10 bases. Germline V gene sequence: CDR1 MNHNS, CDR2 SASEGT. V was pared by 5 bases and J by 7 bases, with 4 bases of the junction left unmatched. This CDR3 is built from 14 residues. CDR3: CASSRQGANGELFF. DNA of the CDR3: TGTGCCAGCAGTAGACAGGGGGCTAACGGGGAGCTGTTTTTT.